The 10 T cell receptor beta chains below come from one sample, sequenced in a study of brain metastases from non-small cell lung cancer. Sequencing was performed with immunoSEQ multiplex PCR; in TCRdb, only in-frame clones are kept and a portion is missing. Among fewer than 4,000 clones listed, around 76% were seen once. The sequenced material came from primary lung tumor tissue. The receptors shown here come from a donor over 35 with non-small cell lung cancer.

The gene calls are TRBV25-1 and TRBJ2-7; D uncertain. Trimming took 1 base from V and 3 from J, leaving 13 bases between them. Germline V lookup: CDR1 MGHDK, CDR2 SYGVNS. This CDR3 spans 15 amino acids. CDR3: CASSESGQRDYEQYF. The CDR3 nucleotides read TGTGCCAGCAGTGAATCAGGTCAGAGAGACTACGAGCAGTACTTC.

In nucleotides, the CDR3 is TGTGCCAGCAGTGAGTGGAAGCGTACTGGGGCCAACGTCCTGACTTTC. Protein product: CASSEWKRTGANVLTF. The genes are TRBV2 and TRBJ2-6; D is uncertain. CDR1 is SNHLY, CDR2 FYNNEI, per germline. The CDR3 consists of 16 residues. V was pared by 3 bases and J by 2 bases, with 11 bases between.

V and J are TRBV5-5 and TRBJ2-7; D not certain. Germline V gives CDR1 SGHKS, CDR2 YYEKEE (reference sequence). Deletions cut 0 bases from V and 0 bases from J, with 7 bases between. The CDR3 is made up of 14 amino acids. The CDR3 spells CASSLEWVSYEQYF. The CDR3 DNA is TGTGCCAGCAGCTTGGAGTGGGTCTCCTACGAGCAGTACTTC.

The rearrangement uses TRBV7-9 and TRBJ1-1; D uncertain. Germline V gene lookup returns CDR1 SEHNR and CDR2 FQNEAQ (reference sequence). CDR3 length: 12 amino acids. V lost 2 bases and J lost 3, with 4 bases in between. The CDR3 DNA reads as TGTGCCAGCAGCTTAATCGACACTGAAGCTTTCTTT. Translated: CASSLIDTEAFF.

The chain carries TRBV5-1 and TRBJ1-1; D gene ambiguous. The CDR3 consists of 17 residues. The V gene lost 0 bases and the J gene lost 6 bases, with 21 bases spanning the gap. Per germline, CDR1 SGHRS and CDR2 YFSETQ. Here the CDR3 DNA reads TGCGCCAGCAGCTTGGCCCGGGTTGGGGATTTGGGCGCTGAAGCTTTCTTT. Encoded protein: CASSLARVGDLGAEAFF.

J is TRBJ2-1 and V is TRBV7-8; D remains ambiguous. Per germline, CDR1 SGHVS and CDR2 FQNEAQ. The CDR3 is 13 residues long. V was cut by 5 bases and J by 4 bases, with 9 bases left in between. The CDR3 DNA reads TGTGCCAGCAGCCGTCCTGAATACAATGAGCAGTTCTTC. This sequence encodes CASSRPEYNEQFF.

DNA of the CDR3: TGCGCCAGCAGCTTGGGGGCGAGAGCTGGGCTAGCGGGGGGCACAGATACGCAGTATTTT. This encodes CASSLGARAGLAGGTDTQYF. The chain carries TRBV4-1 and TRBJ2-3; 10 bases line up with TRBD2. The V gene end was trimmed by 5 bases and the J gene end by 1 base; junction bases not matched to a gene: 18. The CDR3 is made up of 20 amino acids. Germline assignment: CDR1 MGHRA and CDR2 YSYEKL.

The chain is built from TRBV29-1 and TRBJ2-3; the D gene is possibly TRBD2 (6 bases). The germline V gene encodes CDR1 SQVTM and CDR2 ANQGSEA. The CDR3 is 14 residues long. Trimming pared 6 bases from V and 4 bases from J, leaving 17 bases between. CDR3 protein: CSVLSWGEPDTQYF. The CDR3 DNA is TGCAGCGTCCTCTCGTGGGGGGAACCAGATACGCAGTATTTT.

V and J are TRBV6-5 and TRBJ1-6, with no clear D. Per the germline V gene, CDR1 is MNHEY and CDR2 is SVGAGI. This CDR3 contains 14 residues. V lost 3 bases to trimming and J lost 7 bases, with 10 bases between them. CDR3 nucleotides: TGTGCCAGCAGTTATGGCCCAACCAATTCACCCCTCCACTTT. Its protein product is CASSYGPTNSPLHF.

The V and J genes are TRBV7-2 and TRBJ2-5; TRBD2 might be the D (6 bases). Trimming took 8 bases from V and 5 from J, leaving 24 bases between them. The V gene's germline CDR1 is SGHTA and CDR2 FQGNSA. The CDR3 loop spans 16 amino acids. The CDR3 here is CASENARTTPGETQYF. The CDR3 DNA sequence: TGTGCCAGCGAGAACGCAAGGACTACCCCTGGGGAGACCCAGTACTTC.